The source of this TCR beta chain is a study of early T cells in non-severe SARS-CoV-2 infection. TCRdb re-analysed the 5' RACE reads in MiXCR, keeping a single row per CDR3 protein. The sample includes tens of thousands of distinct CDR3 sequences, around 15% of them seen just once. CDR3 length: 14 residues. Germline V gives CDR1 SQVTM, CDR2 ANQGSEA. The ends were cut back, 4 bases at V and 4 bases at J, with 15 bases in the middle. This clonotype was counted at least ten times. The specimen sequenced was whole blood. The chain couples TRBV29-1 to TRBJ2-3, with D hard to call. This clonotype originated in an adult who was a healthcare worker with PCR-confirmed SARS-CoV-2 infection or an uninfected control (not recorded which). Here the CDR3 DNA reads TGCAGCGTTGCCACGGGCGGTGAAGCAGATACGCAGTATTTT. Its translation is CSVATGGEADTQYF.